This passage covers 6 T cell receptor beta chains from one sample sequenced in a study of T cells in Graves' hyperthyroidism and ophthalmopathy. Researchers amplified the TCR beta CDR3 regions from RNA transcripts. The HTBI primer set served for first-round RT-PCR of the TCR CDR3. TCRdb called the multiplex PCR reads again in MiXCR, with one record for every CDR3 protein. This table has fewer than 650,000 distinct CDR3 sequences, around 43% appearing once. Sequencing was performed on peripheral blood or thyroid tissue (not recorded which). All receptors come from an adult woman with Graves' disease, either hyperthyroidism or ophthalmopathy (not recorded which).

This clonotype appeared many times. The chain carries TRBV5-1 and TRBJ1-1; D gene unclear. The CDR3 contains 13 residues. Trimming removed 7 bases at V and 7 bases at J, with 17 bases between. CDR1 is SGHRS, CDR2 YFSETQ, per germline. CDR3 amino acids: CASGPLGTDEAFF. The CDR3 coding sequence is TGCGCCAGCGGGCCTCTCGGTACCGATGAAGCTTTCTTT.

The chain carries TRBV7-6 and TRBJ1-5, with TRBD1 matching over 12 bases. The CDR3 totals 18 residues. Looked up from germline, CDR1 is SGHVS and CDR2 is FNYEAQ. The V and J ends lost 5 bases and 7 bases, in that order; junction bases with no gene match: 15. CDR3 bases: TGTGCCAGCAGCACATCCGGGACAGGGGGCCCGGTGTCCCAGCCCCAGCATTTT. Translation gives CASSTSGTGGPVSQPQHF.

V usage is TRBV10-3 and J usage is TRBJ1-2, with a tentative D call TRBD1 (5 bases). Trimming cost V 3 bases and J 3 bases, with 14 bases left between them. The germline V gene has CDR1 ENHRY and CDR2 SYGVKD. The CDR3 contains 15 residues. This CDR3 reads CAISDATGGDYGYTF. CDR3 DNA: TGTGCCATCAGTGATGCTACAGGAGGGGACTATGGCTACACCTTC.

V gene TRBV20-1 combines with J gene TRBJ1-2, with D maybe TRBD1 (6 bases). Germline CDR1 is DFQATT and CDR2 is SNEGSKA (reference sequence). The CDR3 contains 15 residues. V was pared by 1 base and J by 4 bases, with 16 bases between. CDR3 protein: CSARGGDTLTYGYTF. In DNA, the CDR3 is TGCAGTGCTAGAGGGGGGGACACCCTAACCTATGGCTACACCTTC.

This clonotype was seen a few times. The V and J genes are TRBV2 and TRBJ1-5; D is unresolved. Germline CDR1 and CDR2: SNHLY and FYNNEI. Trimming took 3 bases from V and 0 from J, leaving 6 bases between them. The CDR3 covers 14 residues. The CDR3 DNA sequence: TGTGCCAGCAGTGACAGGTTTAGCAATCAGCCCCAGCATTTT. It is translated as CASSDRFSNQPQHF.

In this sample, this clonotype turned up many times. The rearrangement links TRBV18 to TRBJ1-6, with 7 bases lining up with TRBD1. The CDR3 is 14 amino acids. The V gene's germline CDR1 is KGHSH and CDR2 LQKENI. V dropped 4 bases and J dropped 7; count of bases not matched to a gene: 4. This CDR3 reads CASSHTTGNSPLHF. CDR3 nucleotide sequence: TGTGCCAGCTCACACACGACAGGGAATTCACCCCTCCACTTT.